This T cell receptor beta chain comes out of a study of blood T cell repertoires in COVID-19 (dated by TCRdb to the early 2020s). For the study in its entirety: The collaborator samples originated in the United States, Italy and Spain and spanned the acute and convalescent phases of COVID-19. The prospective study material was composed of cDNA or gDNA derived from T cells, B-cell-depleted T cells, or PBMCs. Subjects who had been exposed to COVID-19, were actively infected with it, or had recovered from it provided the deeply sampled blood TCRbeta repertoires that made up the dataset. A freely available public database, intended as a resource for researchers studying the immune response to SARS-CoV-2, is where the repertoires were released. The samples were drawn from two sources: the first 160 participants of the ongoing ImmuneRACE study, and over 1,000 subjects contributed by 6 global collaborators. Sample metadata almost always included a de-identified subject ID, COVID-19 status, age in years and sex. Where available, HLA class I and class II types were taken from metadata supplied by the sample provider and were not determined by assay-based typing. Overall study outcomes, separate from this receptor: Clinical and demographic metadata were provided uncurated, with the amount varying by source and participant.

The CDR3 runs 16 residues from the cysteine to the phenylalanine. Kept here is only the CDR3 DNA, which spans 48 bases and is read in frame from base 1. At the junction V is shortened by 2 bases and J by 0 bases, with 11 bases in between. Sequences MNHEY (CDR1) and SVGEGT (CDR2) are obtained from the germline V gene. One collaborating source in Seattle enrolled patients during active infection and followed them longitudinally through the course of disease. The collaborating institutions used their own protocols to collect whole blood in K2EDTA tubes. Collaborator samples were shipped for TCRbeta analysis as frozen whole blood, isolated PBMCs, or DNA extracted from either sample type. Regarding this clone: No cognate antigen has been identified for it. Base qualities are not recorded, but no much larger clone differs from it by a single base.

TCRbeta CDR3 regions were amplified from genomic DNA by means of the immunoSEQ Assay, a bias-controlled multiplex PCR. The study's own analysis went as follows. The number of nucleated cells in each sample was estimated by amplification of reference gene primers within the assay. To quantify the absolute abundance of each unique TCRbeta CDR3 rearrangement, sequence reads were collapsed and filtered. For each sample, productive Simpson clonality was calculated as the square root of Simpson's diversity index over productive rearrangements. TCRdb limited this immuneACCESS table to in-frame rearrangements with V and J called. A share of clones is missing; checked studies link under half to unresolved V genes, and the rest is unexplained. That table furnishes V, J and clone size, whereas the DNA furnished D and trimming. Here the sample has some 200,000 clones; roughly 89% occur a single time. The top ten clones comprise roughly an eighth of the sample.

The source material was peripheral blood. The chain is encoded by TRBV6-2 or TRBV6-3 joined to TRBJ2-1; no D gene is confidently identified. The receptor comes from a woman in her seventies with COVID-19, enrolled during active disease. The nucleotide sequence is TGTGCCAGCAGTTACACCATGGAGAGCTCCTACAATGAGCAGTTCTTC. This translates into CASSYTMESSYNEQFF.